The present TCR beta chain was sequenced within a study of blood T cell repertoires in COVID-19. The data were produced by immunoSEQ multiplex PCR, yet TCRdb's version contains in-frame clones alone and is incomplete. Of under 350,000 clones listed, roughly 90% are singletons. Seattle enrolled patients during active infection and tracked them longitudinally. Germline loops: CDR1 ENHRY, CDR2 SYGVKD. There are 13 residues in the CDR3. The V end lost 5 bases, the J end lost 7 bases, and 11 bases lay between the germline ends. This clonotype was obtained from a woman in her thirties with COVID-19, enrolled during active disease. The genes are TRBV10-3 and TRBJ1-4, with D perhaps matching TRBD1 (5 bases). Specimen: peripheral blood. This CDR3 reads CAISPGGSEKLFF. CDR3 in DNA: TGTGCCATCAGTCCGGGGGGGAGTGAAAAACTGTTTTTT.